This T cell receptor beta chain was sequenced during a study of blood T cell repertoires in COVID-19. This CDR3 spans 14 amino acids. V was pared by 6 bases and J by 2 bases, with 5 bases of the junction left unmatched. Germline CDR1 reads SNHLY; CDR2 reads FYNNEI. This clone was seen a handful of times. The table came from immunoSEQ multiplex PCR; TCRdb's copy has only in-frame clones and leaves some out. The sample lists some 220,000 clones, more than 75% occurring once. The clonotype originates from a human donor in a cohort sampled during active COVID-19. The chain couples TRBV2 to TRBJ1-1; 8 positions agree with TRBD1. Sequenced sample: peripheral blood. CDR3 loop: CASRKDRGNTEAFF. The CDR3 coding sequence is TGTGCCAGCAGAAAAGACAGGGGCAACACTGAAGCTTTCTTT. The full variable domain, with the rest looked up from reference TRBV2 and TRBJ1-1, is EPEVTQTPSHQVTQMGQEVILRCVPISNHLYFYWYRQILGQKVEFLVSFYNNEISEKSEIFDDQFSVERPDGSNFTLKIRSTKLEDSAMYFCASRKDRGNTEAFFGQGTRLTVV.